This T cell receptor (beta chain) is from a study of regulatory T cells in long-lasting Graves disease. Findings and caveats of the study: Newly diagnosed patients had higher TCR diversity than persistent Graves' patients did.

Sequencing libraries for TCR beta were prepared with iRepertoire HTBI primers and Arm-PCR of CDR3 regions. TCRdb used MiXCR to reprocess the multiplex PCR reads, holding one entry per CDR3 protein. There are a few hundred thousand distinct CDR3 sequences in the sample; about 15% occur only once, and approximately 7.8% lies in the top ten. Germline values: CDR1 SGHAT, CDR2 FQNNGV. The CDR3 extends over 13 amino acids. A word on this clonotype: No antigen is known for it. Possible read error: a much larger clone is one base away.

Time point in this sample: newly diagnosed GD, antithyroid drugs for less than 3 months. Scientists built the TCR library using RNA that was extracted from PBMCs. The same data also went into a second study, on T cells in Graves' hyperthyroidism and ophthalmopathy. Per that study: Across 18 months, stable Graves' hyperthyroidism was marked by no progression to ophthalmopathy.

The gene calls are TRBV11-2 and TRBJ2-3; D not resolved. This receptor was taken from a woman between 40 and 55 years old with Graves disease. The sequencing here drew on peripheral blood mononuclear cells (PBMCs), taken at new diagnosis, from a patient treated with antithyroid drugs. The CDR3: CASSLASRDEQSF. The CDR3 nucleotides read TGTGCCAGCAGCTTAGCGTCTAGGGATGAGCAGTCCTTC.